The entry below gives a single T cell receptor (beta chain) sequence along with its context. Assay: immunoSEQ multiplex PCR; the TCRdb copy retains only in-frame clones and omits some. The data contain around 120,000 clones, about 90% of them singletons. These data come from a study of T cell responses to AZD1222 COVID-19 vaccine. With 3 bases removed from V and 1 base from J, the gap between germline ends came to 15 bases. This CDR3 is built from 16 residues. Germline loops: CDR1 MGHDK, CDR2 SYGVNS. The genes are TRBV25-1 and TRBJ1-1; D possibly corresponds to TRBD1 (5 bases). The receptor comes from an adult in good health. The sample in question was peripheral blood, obtained on day 0 of AZD1222 vaccination. CDR3 sequence (DNA): TGTGCCAGCAGTGACCACCCAAGGGGTGAGAACACTGAAGCTTTCTTT. It codes for CASSDHPRGENTEAFF.